The text below deals with one T cell receptor beta chain. What it binds is not known. TCRdb's copy holds only in-frame clones and misses some; the assay was immunoSEQ multiplex PCR. The table shows 2,500,000 or so clones, with over 85% occurring only once. Trimming left V 5 bases short and J 5 bases short, with 40 bases between. Germline V gene data show CDR1 as SGDLS and CDR2 as YYNGEE. The CDR3 sequence is 23 residues long. The entry originates in a study of shared clonotypes between healthy human individuals. Regarding the study as a whole: Memory subsets generally showed lower estimated richness than naive subsets. Some naive CD4 clonotypes, approximately 4.5%, turned up in common across several donors.

The chain joins TRBV9 to TRBJ2-2; D may be TRBD1 or TRBD2 (6 bases each). Sequencing was done on a sample of naive CD4+ T cells sorted from blood. Subset denoted: CD45RA+ positively selected. The TCR originated in a man younger than 30 in good health. DNA of the CDR3: TGTGCCAGCAGTGGGCCGGGACACCCAGGTCGCGGCGGGATACAAGATGGGACCGGGGAGCTGTTTTTT. Protein product: CASSGPGHPGRGGIQDGTGELFF.